This T cell receptor beta chain is from a study of cytomegalovirus exposure and HLA in healthy donors. Background on the study: Out of 398 genotyped donors, 81% belonged to the Caucasian-associated ancestry cluster.

CDR1 and CDR2 from the germline V gene are MNHEY and SMNVEV (reference sequence). This CDR3 comprises 9 residues. The V end lost 10 bases, the J end lost 12 bases, and 12 bases lay between the germline ends. In its sample, this clone was seen a few times. With 60 Vbeta and 13 Jbeta primers, the PCR was carried out. Clones were read by immunoSEQ multiplex PCR, and TCRdb kept only the in-frame ones, dropping some. The data show 150,000 to 200,000 clones, 79% seen once. The source material was PBMCs. The clonotype originates from a woman aged 25-40 years in good health and CMV-seropositive. J is TRBJ2-5 and V is TRBV27, with unresolved D. The CDR3 coding sequence is TGTGCCATTTTCCTAGAAAAGTACTTC. Translation: CAIFLEKYF.